These T cell receptor beta chains were read from a single sample in a study of blood T cell repertoires in COVID-19. The data were produced by immunoSEQ multiplex PCR, yet TCRdb's version contains in-frame clones alone and is incomplete. The table has fewer than 400,000 clones, about 85% seen once. Sample: peripheral blood. The receptors here all came from a woman aged 18-35 years with acute or convalescent COVID-19. The CDR3 runs from the conserved cysteine through the conserved F or W. A D gene is named only where the DNA matches it firmly. Rows give clone size only sometimes, using once, few, many, or a class for an expanded clone.

v_gene,j_gene,d_gene,abundance,CDR3nt,CDR3aa
TRBV6-5,TRBJ1-6,.,.,TGTGCCAGCAGTTACAGGGGCTCACGCGATTCACCCCTCCACTTT,CASSYRGSRDSPLHF
TRBV10-3,TRBJ1-1,TRBD1,.,TGTGCCATCAGGGACCCCGGGACAGGGATCACTGAAGCTTTCTTT,CAIRDPGTGITEAFF
TRBV11-3,TRBJ1-5,.,.,TGTGCCAGCAGCCCGTACGGTTTTTTTAGCAATCAGCCCCAGCATTTT,CASSPYGFFSNQPQHF
TRBV18,TRBJ2-7,TRBD2,.,TGTGCCAGCTCACCGAAACTAGCGCCCGCCTACGAGCAGTACTTC,CASSPKLAPAYEQYF
TRBV30,TRBJ1-4,TRBD1,.,TGTGCCTCCCAGGACAGGGCCGGGGAAAAACTGTTTTTT,CASQDRAGEKLFF
TRBV11-2,TRBJ1-1,.,.,TGTGCCAGCAGCTTGGGCAACCAGAACACTGAAGCTTTCTTT,CASSLGNQNTEAFF
TRBV11-2,TRBJ1-1,TRBD1,.,TGTGCCAGCAGCTCAAACAGGGGGCGGGGCACTGAAGCTTTCTTT,CASSSNRGRGTEAFF
TRBV5-1,TRBJ2-7,TRBD1,many,TGCGCCAGCAGCCTGGGGACAGCCAGGGACCCGCAGTACTTC,CASSLGTARDPQYF
TRBV7-6,TRBJ1-1,.,.,TGTGCCAGCAGCTTACGCCATGGAGGGGTATCCATGAACACTGAAGCTTTCTTT,CASSLRHGGVSMNTEAFF
TRBV6-5,TRBJ2-2,.,.,TGTGCCAGCAGTCGAGATGTGGTGAACACCGGGGAGCTGTTTTTT,CASSRDVVNTGELFF
TRBV7-6,TRBJ1-5,.,.,TGTGCCAGCAGCCCCGGGTCGAGGAGGGATCAGCCCCAGCATTTT,CASSPGSRRDQPQHF
TRBV25-1,TRBJ1-2,TRBD1,.,TGTGCCAGCAGTGAACGACAGGGGTTGAGCTACACCTTC,CASSERQGLSYTF
TRBV18,TRBJ2-7,TRBD1,.,TGTGCCAGCTCACCACCCCGAGGGACAGAGAGGGAGCAGTACTTC,CASSPPRGTEREQYF
TRBV5-1,TRBJ1-5,TRBD1,.,TGCGCCAGCAGCGGGGACAGGGGGCGGGGAGGGAATCAGCCCCAGCATTTT,CASSGDRGRGGNQPQHF
TRBV5-1,TRBJ2-5,.,.,TGCGCCAGCAGCTTGGGGGAGGCAGAGACCCAGTACTTC,CASSLGEAETQYF
TRBV5-6,TRBJ2-1,TRBD2,.,TGTGCCAGCAGCCTCCGACTAGCTATGTACAATGAGCAGTTCTTC,CASSLRLAMYNEQFF
TRBV12-3/TRBV12-4,TRBJ1-3,.,.,TGTGCCAGCAGCCCTTCTGGAAACACCATATATTTT,CASSPSGNTIYF
TRBV7-2,TRBJ1-2,.,.,TGTGCCAGCAGCTCCGGTCTGAACTATGGCTACACCTTC,CASSSGLNYGYTF
TRBV18,TRBJ2-1,TRBD1,few,TGTGCCAGCTCATCCGACCGGGACAGGGTGATTGAGCAGTTCTTC,CASSSDRDRVIEQFF
TRBV15,TRBJ1-1,.,once,TGTGCCACCAGCAGAGATGATAGGTTCGCGGACACTGAAGCTTTCTTT,CATSRDDRFADTEAFF
TRBV5-1,TRBJ2-2,.,once,TGCGCCAGCAGCGCGACCGGGCGGGCGTCACTCACCGGGGAGCTGTTTTTT,CASSATGRASLTGELFF
TRBV6-5,TRBJ1-2,.,.,TGTGCCAGCAGTTACGGGGAGGGGGGTCGGGGCTACACCTTC,CASSYGEGGRGYTF
TRBV10-2,TRBJ2-5,TRBD2,.,TGCGCCAGCAGTGCTAGCGGAGAGCGGGAGACCCAGTACTTC,CASSASGERETQYF
TRBV7-9,TRBJ2-7,.,.,TGTGCCAGCAGCAGGGCCACCTACGAGCAGTACTTC,CASSRATYEQYF
TRBV29-1,TRBJ2-7,TRBD1,.,TGCAGCGTCGTAACAGGGGGCGTCGTCTACGAGCAGTACTTC,CSVVTGGVVYEQYF
TRBV19,TRBJ1-6,TRBD1,.,TGTGCCAGTAATGGACAGGGGAAGGGTTCACCCCTCCACTTT,CASNGQGKGSPLHF
TRBV5-5,TRBJ1-2,.,.,TGTGCCAGCAGCCCCCCGGGGTTTAACTATGGCTACACCTTC,CASSPPGFNYGYTF
TRBV19,TRBJ1-5,.,few,TGTGCCAGTAGTATTATTCCAGGCAATCAGCCCCAGCATTTT,CASSIIPGNQPQHF
TRBV4-1,TRBJ1-4,.,.,TGCGCCAGCAGCCAAGAGGGCAGGGAAAATGAAAAACTGTTTTTT,CASSQEGRENEKLFF
TRBV9,TRBJ2-5,.,.,TGTGCCAGCAGCTTCAATCCAGGTCAGGAGACCCAGTACTTC,CASSFNPGQETQYF
TRBV6-5,TRBJ1-6,TRBD1,.,TGTGCCAGCAGTTACTCGAGACAGGGGTCCCTTTCACCCCTCCACTTT,CASSYSRQGSLSPLHF
TRBV20-1,TRBJ1-2,.,.,TGCAGTGCTATTGATTTCGTGTTAGGGGGTTATGGCTACACCTTC,CSAIDFVLGGYGYTF
TRBV30,TRBJ2-2,.,.,TGTGCCTGGGGCGGTGGGCAGGGCAACACCGGGGAGCTGTTTTTT,CAWGGGQGNTGELFF
TRBV19,TRBJ1-1,.,.,TGTGCCAGTAGGGTACGGCTACAGGAGAGCACTGAAGCTTTCTTT,CASRVRLQESTEAFF
TRBV2,TRBJ1-1,.,.,TGTGCCAGCAGTCTTATGAACACTGAAGCTTTCTTT,CASSLMNTEAFF
TRBV19,TRBJ1-2,.,.,TGTGCCAGTAGTCTCGCGCGGACAGCGTTCTATGGCTACACCTTC,CASSLARTAFYGYTF
TRBV2,TRBJ1-2,.,.,TGTGCCAGCAGCACCTCTTCCGGGATCGGCCCCTCTAACTATGGCTACACCTTC,CASSTSSGIGPSNYGYTF
TRBV6-4,TRBJ2-1,TRBD2,few,TGTGCCAGCAGTGGGACTAGCGGCTCCTACAATGAGCAGTTCTTC,CASSGTSGSYNEQFF
TRBV4-1,TRBJ1-1,.,.,TGCGCCAGCAGCCAAGATCCCAAGGGGGGGGGCCAAAACACTGAAGCTTTCTTT,CASSQDPKGGGQNTEAFF